Sequencing of this T cell receptor (beta chain) was carried out in a study of T cell responses to AZD1222 COVID-19 vaccine. Note on this clone: The antigen remains unidentified.

The study's findings and limits: Spike regions recognized by vaccine-associated CD4 TCRs spanned the protein, led by 160-218 and 743-854. Baseline antibody screening turned up just 6 or 7 seropositive AZD1222 recipients.

Sequencing was performed with immunoSEQ multiplex PCR; in TCRdb, only in-frame clones are kept and a portion is missing. The ten most abundant clones cover under 2.5% of a sample with about 140,000 clones. V was pared by 4 bases and J by 1 base, with 11 bases between. There are 15 residues in the CDR3. Looked up from germline, CDR1 is SGHRS and CDR2 is YFSETQ. The clonotype originates from an adult in good health. The genes are TRBV5-1 and TRBJ2-2, with D uncertain. The sequencing input was peripheral blood. The CDR3 coding sequence is TGCGCCAGCAGCCTCCCGGCAGGGAACACCGGGGAGCTGTTTTTT. This gives the protein CASSLPAGNTGELFF.